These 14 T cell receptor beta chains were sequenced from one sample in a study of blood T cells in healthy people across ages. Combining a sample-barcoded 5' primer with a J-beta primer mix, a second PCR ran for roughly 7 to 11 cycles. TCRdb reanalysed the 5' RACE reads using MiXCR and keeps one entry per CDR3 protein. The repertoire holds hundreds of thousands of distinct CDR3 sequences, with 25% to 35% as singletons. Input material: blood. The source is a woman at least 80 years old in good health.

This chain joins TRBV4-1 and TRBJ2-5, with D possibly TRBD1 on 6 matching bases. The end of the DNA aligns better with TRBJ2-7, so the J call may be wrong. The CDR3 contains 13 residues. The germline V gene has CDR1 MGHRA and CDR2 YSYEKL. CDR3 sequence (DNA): TGCGCCAGCAGCCCCGGACAGCGAGGCGAGCAGTACTTC. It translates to CASSPGQRGEQYF.

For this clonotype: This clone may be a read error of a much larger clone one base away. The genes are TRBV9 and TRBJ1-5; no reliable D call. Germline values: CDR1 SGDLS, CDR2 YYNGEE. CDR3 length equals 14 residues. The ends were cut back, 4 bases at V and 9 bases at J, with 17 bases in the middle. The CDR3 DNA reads TGTGCCAGCAGCCCCCCCCCGGCGAGGTCGCCCCAGCATTTT. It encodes CASSPPPARSPQHF.

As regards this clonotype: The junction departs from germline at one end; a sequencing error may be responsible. The CDR3 sequence is CASSSTGGGQDGNTTYF. CDR3 DNA: TGTGCCAGCAGCTCAACGGGAGGTGGACAGGATGGAAACACCACATATTTT. This sequence joins TRBV9 and TRBJ1-3; 7 bases map to TRBD1. Germline V gene sequence: CDR1 SGDLS, CDR2 YYNGEE. The CDR3 is made up of 17 amino acids.

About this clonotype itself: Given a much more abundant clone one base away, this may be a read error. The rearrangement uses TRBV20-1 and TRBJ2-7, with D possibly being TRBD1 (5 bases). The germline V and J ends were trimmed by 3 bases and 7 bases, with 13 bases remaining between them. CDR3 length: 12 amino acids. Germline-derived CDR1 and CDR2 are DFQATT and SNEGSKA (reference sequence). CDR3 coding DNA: TGCAGTGCTAGTAGGCAGGACAATGAGCAGTACTTC. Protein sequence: CSASRQDNEQYF.

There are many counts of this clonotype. In DNA form, the CDR3 reads TGCGCCAGCAGCACCGGACTAGCGGGGGGCAGCGAAAGCACAGATACGCAGTATTTT. Amino acids: CASSTGLAGGSESTDTQYF. The V and J genes are TRBV5-1 and TRBJ2-3; 14 bases are shared with TRBD2. This CDR3 has 19 amino acids. CDR1 and CDR2 from the germline V gene are SGHRS and YFSETQ. V trimming: 4 bases; J trimming: 0 bases; junction bases outside the gene matches: 10. The entire variable domain, with the rest obtained from reference TRBV5-1 and TRBJ2-3, is as follows: KAGVTQTPRYLIKTRGQQVTLSCSPISGHRSVSWYQQTPGQGLQFLFEYFSETQRNKGNFPGRFSGRQFSNSRSEMNVSTLELGDSALYLCASSTGLAGGSESTDTQYFGPGTRLTVL.

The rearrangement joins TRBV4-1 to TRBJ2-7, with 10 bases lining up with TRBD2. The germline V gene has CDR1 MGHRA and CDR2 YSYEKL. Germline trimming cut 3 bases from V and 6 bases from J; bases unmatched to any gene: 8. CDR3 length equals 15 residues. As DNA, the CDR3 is TGCGCCAGCAGCCACTCCGGGACTAGCGTTGGCGAGCAGTACTTC. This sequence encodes CASSHSGTSVGEQYF.

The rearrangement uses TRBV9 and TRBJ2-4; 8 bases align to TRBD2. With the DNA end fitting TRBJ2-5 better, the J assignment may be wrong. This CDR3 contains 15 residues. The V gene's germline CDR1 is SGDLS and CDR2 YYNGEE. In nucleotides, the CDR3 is TGTGCCAGCAGCGGGGGACTAGGGAACCAAGAGACCCAGTACTTC. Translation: CASSGGLGNQETQYF.

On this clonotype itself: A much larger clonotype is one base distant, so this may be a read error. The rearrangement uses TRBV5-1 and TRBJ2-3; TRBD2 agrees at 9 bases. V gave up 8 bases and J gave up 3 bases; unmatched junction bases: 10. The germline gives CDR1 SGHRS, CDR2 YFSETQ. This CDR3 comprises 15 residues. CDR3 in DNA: TGCGCCAGTAGAGTTGCGGGGGGGCTAACAGATACGCAGTATTTT. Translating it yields CASRVAGGLTDTQYF.

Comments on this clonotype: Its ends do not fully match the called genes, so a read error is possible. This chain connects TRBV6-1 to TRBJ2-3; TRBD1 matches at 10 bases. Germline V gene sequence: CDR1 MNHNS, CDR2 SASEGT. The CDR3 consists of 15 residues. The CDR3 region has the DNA TGCGCCAGCAGAGGACAGGGGGTCGGCACAGATACGCAGGATTTT. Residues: CASRGQGVGTDTQDF.

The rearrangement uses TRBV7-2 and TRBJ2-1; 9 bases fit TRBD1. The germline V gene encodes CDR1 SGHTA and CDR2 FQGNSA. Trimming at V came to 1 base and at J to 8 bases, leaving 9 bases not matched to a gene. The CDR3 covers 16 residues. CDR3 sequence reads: CASSLGTGTGQDEQFF. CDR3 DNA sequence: TGTGCCAGCAGCTTAGGGACCGGGACAGGGCAGGATGAGCAGTTCTTC.

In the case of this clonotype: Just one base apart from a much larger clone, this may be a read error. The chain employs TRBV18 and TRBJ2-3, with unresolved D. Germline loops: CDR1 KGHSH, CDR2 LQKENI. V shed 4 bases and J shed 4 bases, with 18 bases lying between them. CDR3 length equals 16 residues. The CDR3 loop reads CASSLGPGSRSDTQYF. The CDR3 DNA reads TGTGCCAGCTCACTAGGACCGGGCTCTCGCTCAGATACGCAGTATTTT.

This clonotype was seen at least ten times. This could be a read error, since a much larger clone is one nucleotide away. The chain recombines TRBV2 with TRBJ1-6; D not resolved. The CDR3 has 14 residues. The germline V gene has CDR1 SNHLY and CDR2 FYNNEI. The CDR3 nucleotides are TGTGCCAGCAGTGAGAATAGGGCGAATTCACCCCCCCACTTT. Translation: CASSENRANSPPHF.

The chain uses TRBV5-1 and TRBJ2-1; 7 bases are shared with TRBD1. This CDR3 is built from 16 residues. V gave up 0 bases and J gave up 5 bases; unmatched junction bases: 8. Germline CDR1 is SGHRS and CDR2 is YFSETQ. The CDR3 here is CASSLERQGRNNEQFF. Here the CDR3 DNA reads TGCGCCAGCAGCTTGGAGAGACAGGGCCGGAACAATGAGCAGTTCTTC.

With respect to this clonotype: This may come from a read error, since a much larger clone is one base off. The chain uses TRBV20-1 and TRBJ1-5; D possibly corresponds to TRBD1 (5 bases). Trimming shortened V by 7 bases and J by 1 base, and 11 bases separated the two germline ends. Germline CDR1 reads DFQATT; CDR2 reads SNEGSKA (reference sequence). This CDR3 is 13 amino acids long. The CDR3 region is CSVNAGSNQPQHF. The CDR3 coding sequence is TGCAGTGTTAACGCAGGGAGCAATCAGCCCCAGCATTTT.